The 5 T cell receptor beta chains below all came from one sample that was sequenced in a study of T cells in Graves' hyperthyroidism and ophthalmopathy. TCR beta CDR3 region amplification was performed from RNA transcripts. Using the HTBI primer set, a first-round RT-PCR was run on the TCR CDR3. A single record per CDR3 protein comes from TCRdb applying MiXCR to the multiplex PCR reads. The sample records hundreds of thousands of distinct CDR3 sequences, approximately 18% being singletons. Sequencing was carried out using blood. The receptor source for this set is a woman aged 45-60 years with Graves' hyperthyroidism that later progressed to Graves' ophthalmopathy.

V gene TRBV12-3 or TRBV12-4 combines with J gene TRBJ2-7; no reliable D call. Trimming took off 5 bases at V and 0 bases at J, with 14 bases between the two ends. This CDR3 has 15 residues. The CDR3 DNA reads as TGTGCCAGCAGTCCCCATGGCGGAACCTCCTACGAGCAGTACTTC. Its protein is CASSPHGGTSYEQYF.

A remark on this clonotype: An end of the junction differs from the germline gene, which may be a read error. The chain couples TRBV13 to TRBJ2-1; 8 bases are a match to TRBD2. This CDR3 contains 16 residues. The germline CDR1 and CDR2 sequences are PRHDT and FYEKMQ (reference sequence). The CDR3 loop reads CASSVGSGGASNEQFF. CDR3 nucleotides: TGTGCCAGCAGCGTAGGTTCCGGGGGGGCTAGCAATGAGCAGTTCTTC.

The J gene is TRBJ2-1, the V gene TRBV20-1; 9 bases line up with TRBD2. The CDR3 sequence is 17 residues long. Germline trimming cut 0 bases from V and 2 bases from J; bases unmatched to any gene: 8. CDR1 and CDR2 (germline): DFQATT, SNEGSKA (reference sequence). The CDR3 sequence is CSARDPSGGPPYNEQFF. CDR3 bases: TGCAGTGCTAGAGATCCAAGCGGGGGGCCTCCCTACAATGAGCAGTTCTTC.

Many counts were recorded for this clonotype. This chain connects TRBV20-1 to TRBJ2-1, with TRBD2 matching 16 bases. The CDR3 loop spans 18 amino acids. Looked up from germline, CDR1 is DFQATT and CDR2 is SNEGSKA (reference sequence). Unmatched junction bases numbered 10, after V lost 6 bases and J lost 2 bases. The CDR3 DNA reads as TGCAGTGCCGAACTCCCGGGACTAGCGGGGGGGGCCTACAATGAGCAGTTCTTC. It translates to CSAELPGLAGGAYNEQFF.

This clonotype has at least ten counts. The chain carries TRBV11-2 and TRBJ2-7; TRBD2 aligns across 10 bases. The germline CDR1 and CDR2 sequences are SGHAT and FQNNGV. V trimming: 0 bases; J trimming: 3 bases; junction bases outside the gene matches: 5. The CDR3 totals 16 residues. Here the CDR3 reads CASSLDLAGEIYEQYF. In nucleotides, the CDR3 is TGTGCCAGCAGCTTAGACCTAGCGGGGGAGATCTACGAGCAGTACTTC.